The entry that follows covers one T cell receptor beta chain sequence. Its specificity is unknown. Data came from immunoSEQ multiplex PCR; TCRdb stores just in-frame clones and leaves some out. The sample contains roughly 40,000 clones, around 81% of which appear only once. The sample comes from a study of T cells in localized non-small cell lung cancer. Whole-study results and caveats: Heterogeneity stays possible, as sequencing covered only one tumor region. The greatest T cell clonality was found in uninvolved adjacent lung (higher than in tumor).

Trimming cost V 2 bases and J 15 bases, with 11 bases left between them. The length of the CDR3 is 10 residues. Germline values: CDR1 GTSNPN, CDR2 SVGIG (reference sequence). The gene calls are TRBV30 and TRBJ2-1; no clear D. This specimen was peripheral blood mononuclear cells, taken before any cancer treatment. This TCR derives from a male donor at least 60 years old with stage II lung adenocarcinoma. CDR3 residues: CAWSRQNPFF. The CDR3 nucleotides read TGTGCCTGGAGTCGGCAGAATCCGTTCTTC.